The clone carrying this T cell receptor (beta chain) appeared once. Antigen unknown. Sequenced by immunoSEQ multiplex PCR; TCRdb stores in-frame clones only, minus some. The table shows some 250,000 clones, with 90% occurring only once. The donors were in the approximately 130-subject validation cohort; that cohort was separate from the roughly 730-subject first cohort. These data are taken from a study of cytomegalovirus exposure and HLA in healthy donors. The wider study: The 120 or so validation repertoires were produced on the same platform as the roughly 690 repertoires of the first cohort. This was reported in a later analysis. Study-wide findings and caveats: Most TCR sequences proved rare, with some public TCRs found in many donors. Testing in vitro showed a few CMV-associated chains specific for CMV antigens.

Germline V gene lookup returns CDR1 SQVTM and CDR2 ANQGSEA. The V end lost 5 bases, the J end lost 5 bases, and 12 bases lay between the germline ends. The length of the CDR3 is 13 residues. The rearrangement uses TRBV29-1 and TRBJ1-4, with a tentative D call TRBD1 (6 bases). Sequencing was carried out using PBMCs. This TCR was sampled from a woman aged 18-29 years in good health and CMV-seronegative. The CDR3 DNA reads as TGCAGCGTTCGCGGACAGTTAAATGAAAAACTGTTTTTT. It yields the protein CSVRGQLNEKLFF.